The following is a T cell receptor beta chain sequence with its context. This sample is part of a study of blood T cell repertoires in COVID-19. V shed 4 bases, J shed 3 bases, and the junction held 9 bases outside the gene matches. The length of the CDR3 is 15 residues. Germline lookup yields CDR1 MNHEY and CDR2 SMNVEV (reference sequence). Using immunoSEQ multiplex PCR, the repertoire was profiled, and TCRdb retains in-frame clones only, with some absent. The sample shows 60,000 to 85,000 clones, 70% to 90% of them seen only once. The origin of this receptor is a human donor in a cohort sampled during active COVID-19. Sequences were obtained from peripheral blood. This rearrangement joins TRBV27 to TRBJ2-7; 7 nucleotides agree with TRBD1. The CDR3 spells CASSSTRGQNYEQYF. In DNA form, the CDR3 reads TGTGCCAGCAGTTCTACGAGGGGACAGAACTACGAGCAGTACTTC.